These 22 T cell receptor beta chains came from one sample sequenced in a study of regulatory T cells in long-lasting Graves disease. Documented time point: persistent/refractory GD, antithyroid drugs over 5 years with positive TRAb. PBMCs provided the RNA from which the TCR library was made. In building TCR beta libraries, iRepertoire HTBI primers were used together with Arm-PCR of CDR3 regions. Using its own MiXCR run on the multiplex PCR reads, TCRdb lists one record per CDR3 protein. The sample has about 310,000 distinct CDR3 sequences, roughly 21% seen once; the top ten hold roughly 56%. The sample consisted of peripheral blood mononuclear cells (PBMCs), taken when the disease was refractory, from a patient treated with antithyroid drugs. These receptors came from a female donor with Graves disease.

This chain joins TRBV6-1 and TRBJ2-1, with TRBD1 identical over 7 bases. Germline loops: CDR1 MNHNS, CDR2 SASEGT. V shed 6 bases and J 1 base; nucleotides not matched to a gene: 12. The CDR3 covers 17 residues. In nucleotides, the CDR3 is TGTGCCAGCAGACACCGACAGGGCGTGGGATCCTACAATGAGCAGTTCTTC. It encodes CASRHRQGVGSYNEQFF.

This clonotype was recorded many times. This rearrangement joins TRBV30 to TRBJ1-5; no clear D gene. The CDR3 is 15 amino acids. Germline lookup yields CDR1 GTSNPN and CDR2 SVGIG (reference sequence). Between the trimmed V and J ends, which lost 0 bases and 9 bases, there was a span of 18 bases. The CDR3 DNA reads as TGTGCCTGGAGTGTACCCGGTCAGATCCTTGGGCCCCAGCATTTT. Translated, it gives CAWSVPGQILGPQHF.

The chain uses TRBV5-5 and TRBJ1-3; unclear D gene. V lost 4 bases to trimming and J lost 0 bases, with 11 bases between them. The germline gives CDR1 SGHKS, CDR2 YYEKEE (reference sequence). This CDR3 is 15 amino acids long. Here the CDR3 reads CASSRVPDSGNTIYF. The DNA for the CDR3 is TGTGCCAGCAGCCGGGTTCCGGACTCTGGAAACACCATATATTTT. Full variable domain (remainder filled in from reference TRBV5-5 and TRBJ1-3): DAGVTQSPTHLIKTRGQQVTLRCSPISGHKSVSWYQQVLGQGPQFIFQYYEKEERGRGNFPDRFSARQFPNYSSELNVNALLLGDSALYLCASSRVPDSGNTIYFGEGSWLTVV.

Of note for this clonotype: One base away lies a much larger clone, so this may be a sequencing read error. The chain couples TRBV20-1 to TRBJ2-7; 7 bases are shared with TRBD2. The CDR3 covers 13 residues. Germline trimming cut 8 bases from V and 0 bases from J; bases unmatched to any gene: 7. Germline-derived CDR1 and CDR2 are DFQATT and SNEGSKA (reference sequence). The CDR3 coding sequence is TGCAGTATCTTGCGGGAGAGCTCCTACGAGCAGTACTTC. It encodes CSILRESSYEQYF.

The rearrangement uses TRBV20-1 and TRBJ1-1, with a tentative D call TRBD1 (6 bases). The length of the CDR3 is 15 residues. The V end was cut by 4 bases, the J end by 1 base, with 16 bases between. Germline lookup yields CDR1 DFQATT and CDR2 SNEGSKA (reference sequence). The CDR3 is CSATTDSHKNTEAFF. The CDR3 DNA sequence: TGCAGTGCTACCACGGACAGCCATAAGAACACTGAAGCTTTCTTT.

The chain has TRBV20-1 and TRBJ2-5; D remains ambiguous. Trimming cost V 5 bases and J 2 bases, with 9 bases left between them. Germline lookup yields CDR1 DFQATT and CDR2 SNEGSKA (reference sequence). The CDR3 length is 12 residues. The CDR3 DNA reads TGCAGTGCTTCGACCGAGCAAGAGACCCAGTACTTC. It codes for CSASTEQETQYF.

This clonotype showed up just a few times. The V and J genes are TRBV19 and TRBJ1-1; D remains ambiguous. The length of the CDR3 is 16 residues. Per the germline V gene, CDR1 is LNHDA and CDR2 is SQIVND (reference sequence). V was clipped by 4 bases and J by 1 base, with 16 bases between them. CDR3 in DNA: TGTGCCAGTAGTACCCTCCTCCCCTCGCGGAACACTGAAGCTTTCTTT. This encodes CASSTLLPSRNTEAFF.

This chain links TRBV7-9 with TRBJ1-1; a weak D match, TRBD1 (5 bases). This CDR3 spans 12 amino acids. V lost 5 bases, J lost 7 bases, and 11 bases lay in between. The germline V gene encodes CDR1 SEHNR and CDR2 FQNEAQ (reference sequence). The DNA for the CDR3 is TGTGCCAGCAGCACCGGACAACTTGAAGCTTTCTTT. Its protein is CASSTGQLEAFF.

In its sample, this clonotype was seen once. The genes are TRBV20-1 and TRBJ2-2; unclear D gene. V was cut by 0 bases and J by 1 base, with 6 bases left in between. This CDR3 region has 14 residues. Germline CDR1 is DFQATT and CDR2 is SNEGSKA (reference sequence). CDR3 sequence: CSARDHWNTGELFF. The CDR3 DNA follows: TGCAGTGCTAGAGATCACTGGAACACCGGGGAGCTGTTTTTT.

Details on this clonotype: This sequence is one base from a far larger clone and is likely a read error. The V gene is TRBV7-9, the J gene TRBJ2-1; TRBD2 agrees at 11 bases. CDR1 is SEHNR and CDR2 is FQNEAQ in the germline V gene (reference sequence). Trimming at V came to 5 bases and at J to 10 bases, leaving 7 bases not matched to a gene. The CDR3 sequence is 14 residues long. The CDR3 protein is CASSDLAGGYEQFF. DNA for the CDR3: TGTGCCAGCAGCGATCTAGCGGGAGGCTACGAGCAGTTCTTC.

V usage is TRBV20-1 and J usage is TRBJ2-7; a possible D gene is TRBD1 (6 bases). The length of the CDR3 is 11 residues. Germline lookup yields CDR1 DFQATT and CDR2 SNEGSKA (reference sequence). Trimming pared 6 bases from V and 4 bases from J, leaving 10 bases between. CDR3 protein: CSARQEYEQYF. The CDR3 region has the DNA TGCAGTGCAAGACAGGAGTACGAGCAGTACTTC.

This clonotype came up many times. The CDR3 DNA sequence: TGTGCCTGGAGAGTTATCGTGAACACTGAAGCTTTCTTT. Protein product: CAWRVIVNTEAFF. The V call is TRBV30, the J call TRBJ1-1; D call uncertain. V lost 3 bases to trimming and J lost 0 bases, with 8 bases between them. This CDR3 region has 13 residues. Germline loops: CDR1 GTSNPN, CDR2 SVGIG (reference sequence). The variable domain in full, with the rest retrieved from reference TRBV30 and TRBJ1-1, is SQTIHQWPATLVQPVGSPLSLECTVEGTSNPNLYWYRQAAGRGLQLLFYSVGIGQISSEVPQNLSASRPQDRQFILSSKKLLLSDSGFYLCAWRVIVNTEAFFGQGTRLTVV.

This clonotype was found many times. As DNA, the CDR3 is TGTGCCAGCAGCCCCCGCAGGGAAGGTGGCTACACCTTC. Protein sequence: CASSPRREGGYTF. The rearrangement joins TRBV6-1 to TRBJ1-2; TRBD1 might be the D (5 bases). The V gene's germline CDR1 is MNHNS and CDR2 SASEGT. V was shortened by 6 bases and J by 7 bases, with 15 bases between the two germline ends. CDR3 length: 13 amino acids.

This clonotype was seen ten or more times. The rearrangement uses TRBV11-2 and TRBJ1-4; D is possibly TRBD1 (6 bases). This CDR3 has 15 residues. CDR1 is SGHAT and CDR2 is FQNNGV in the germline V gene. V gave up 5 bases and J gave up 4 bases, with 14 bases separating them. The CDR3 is CASSHSTGINEKLFF. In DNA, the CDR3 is TGTGCCAGCAGCCACTCCACAGGGATTAATGAAAAACTGTTTTTT. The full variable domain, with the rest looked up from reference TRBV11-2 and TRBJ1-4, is EAGVAQSPRYKIIEKRQSVAFWCNPISGHATLYWYQQILGQGPKLLIQFQNNGVVDDSQLPKDRFSAERLKGVDSTLKIQPAKLEDSAVYLCASSHSTGINEKLFFGSGTQLSVL.

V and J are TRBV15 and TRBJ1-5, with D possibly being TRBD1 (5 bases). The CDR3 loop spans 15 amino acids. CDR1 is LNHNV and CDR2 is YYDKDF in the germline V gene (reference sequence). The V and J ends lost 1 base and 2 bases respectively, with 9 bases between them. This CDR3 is CATSRGGEGNQPQHF. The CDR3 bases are TGTGCCACCAGCAGAGGAGGGGAAGGCAATCAGCCCCAGCATTTT.

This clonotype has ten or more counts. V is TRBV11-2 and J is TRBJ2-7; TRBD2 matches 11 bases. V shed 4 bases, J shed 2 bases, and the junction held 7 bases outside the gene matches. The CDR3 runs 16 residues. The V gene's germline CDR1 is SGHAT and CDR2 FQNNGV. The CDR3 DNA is TGTGCCAGCAGCTACGAGCTAGCGGGGGGAACCTACGAGCAGTACTTC. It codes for CASSYELAGGTYEQYF.

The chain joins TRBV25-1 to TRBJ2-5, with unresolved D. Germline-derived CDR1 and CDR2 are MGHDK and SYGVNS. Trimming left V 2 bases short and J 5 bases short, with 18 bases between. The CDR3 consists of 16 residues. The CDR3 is CASSEGPPPPTETQYF. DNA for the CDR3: TGTGCCAGCAGTGAAGGGCCTCCTCCCCCAACGGAGACCCAGTACTTC. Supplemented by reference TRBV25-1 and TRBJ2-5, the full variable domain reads EADIYQTPRYLVIGTGKKITLECSQTMGHDKMYWYQQDPGMELHLIHYSYGVNSTEKGDLSSESTVSRIRTEHFPLTLESARPSHTSQYLCASSEGPPPPTETQYFGPGTRLLVL.

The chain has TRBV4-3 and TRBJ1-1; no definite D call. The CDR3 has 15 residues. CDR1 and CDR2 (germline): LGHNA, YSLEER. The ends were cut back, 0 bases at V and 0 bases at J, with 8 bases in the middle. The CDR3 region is CASSQERRLNTEAFF. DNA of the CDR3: TGCGCCAGCAGCCAAGAGCGGCGGTTGAACACTGAAGCTTTCTTT.

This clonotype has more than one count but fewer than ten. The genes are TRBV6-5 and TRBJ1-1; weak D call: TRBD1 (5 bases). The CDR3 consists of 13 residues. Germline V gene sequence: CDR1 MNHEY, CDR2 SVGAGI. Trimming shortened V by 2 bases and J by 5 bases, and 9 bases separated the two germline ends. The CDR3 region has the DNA TGTGCCAGCAGTTACGTACAGGAGACTGAAGCTTTCTTT. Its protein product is CASSYVQETEAFF.

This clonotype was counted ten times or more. The CDR3 reads CASSFRGGETEAFF. CDR3 coding DNA: TGTGCCAGCAGTTTTAGGGGCGGGGAAACTGAAGCTTTCTTT. The rearrangement links TRBV12-3 or TRBV12-4 to TRBJ1-1; perhaps TRBD1 as D (5 bases). The germline V and J ends were trimmed by 3 bases and 5 bases, with 13 bases remaining between them. CDR3 size: 14 residues.

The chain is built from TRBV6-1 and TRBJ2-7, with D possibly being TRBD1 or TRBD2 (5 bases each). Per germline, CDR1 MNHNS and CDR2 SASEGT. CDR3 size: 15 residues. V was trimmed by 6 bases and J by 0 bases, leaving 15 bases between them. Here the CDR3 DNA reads TGTGCCAGCAGAACCGGGACGGGCAGCTCCTACGAGCAGTACTTC. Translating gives CASRTGTGSSYEQYF.

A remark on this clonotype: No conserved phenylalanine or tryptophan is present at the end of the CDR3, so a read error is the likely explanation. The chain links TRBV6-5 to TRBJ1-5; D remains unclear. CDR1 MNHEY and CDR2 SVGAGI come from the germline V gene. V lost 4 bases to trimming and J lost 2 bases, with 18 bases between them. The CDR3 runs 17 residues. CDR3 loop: CASSSEGAVRGNQPQHL. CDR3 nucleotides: TGTGCCAGCAGTTCCGAGGGTGCGGTGAGAGGCAATCAGCCCCAGCATCTT.